The present T cell receptor (beta chain) was sequenced within a study of shared clonotypes between healthy human individuals. Study information: Researchers assigned three CD4 naive, three CD4 memory, two CD8 naive and one CD8 memory plate to each donor.

V was clipped by 5 bases and J by 6 bases; unmatched bases: 6. Germline CDR1 WNHNN, CDR2 SYGVQD (reference sequence). CDR3 length: 16 amino acids. This clone was seen a few times. What it binds is unknown. Study-wide points: Since donors were few, the genetic and exposure-history diversity represented was limited. Non-shared clonotypes had lower generation probabilities than clonotypes shared by all four sorted-subset donors.

Clones were read by immunoSEQ multiplex PCR, and TCRdb kept only the in-frame ones, dropping some. In the table there are over 850,000 clones, roughly 74% of which are singletons. Negatively enriched CD4+ T cells were divided by CD45RA into naive and memory. The TCR comes from a man younger than 30 in good health. Some clones in this sample may be carry-over from other donors' samples. The rearrangement links TRBV10-1 to TRBJ2-5; TRBD2 aligns across 16 bases. Sequenced: memory CD4+ T cells from PBMCs. Regarding subset: CD45RA-negative fraction. The CDR3 DNA reads TGCGCCAGCAGTCCGGGACTAGCGGGAGGGCTAAAGACCCAGTACTTC. It yields the protein CASSPGLAGGLKTQYF.